These T cell receptor beta chains were read from a single sample in a study of blood T cells in healthy people across ages. Using its own MiXCR run on the 5' RACE reads, TCRdb lists one record per CDR3 protein. The data hold fewer than 1 million distinct CDR3 sequences, with 40% to 50% observed a single time. Sequenced material: blood. These receptors were collected from a man aged 60-69 years in good health. Each CDR3 is given with its conserved first and last residue. Each record gives: clone size, V gene, CDR3 protein. Not all rows give a size; the values are once, few, many and, for expanded clones, a class.

- TRBV20-1 CSARQGPDTQYF
- TRBV6-2/TRBV6-3 CASSYTKGQHNEQFF
- TRBV3-1 CASSHFSLERETQYF
few TRBV12-3/TRBV12-4 CASSSMDTQYF
few TRBV20-1 CSAKGLSGYNEQFF
- TRBV12-3/TRBV12-4 CASSQAGHRSYEQYF
- TRBV7-2 CASSLAAASSYNEQFF
few TRBV7-3 CASSLSGDSYEQYF
once TRBV5-1 CASRIPGQNTGELFF
few TRBV7-2 CASSLPDYNEQFF
few TRBV7-9 CASSRDSFDPYEQYF
- TRBV20-1 CSAEAQGRYEQYF
- TRBV12-5 CASGSVWDDTSTDTQYF
few TRBV30 CASSGGGTGELFF
- TRBV7-2 CASSLKGVVNEQYF
- TRBV5-1 CASSVGIEDNEQFF